This T cell receptor (beta chain) is from a study of cytomegalovirus exposure and HLA in healthy donors. With regard to this clone: Its antigen is unknown.

This CDR3 region has 12 residues. With 3 bases removed from V and 3 bases from J, the gap between germline ends came to 5 bases. Germline V gene sequence: CDR1 GTSNPN, CDR2 SVGIG (reference sequence). The PCR ran on 60 Vbeta and 13 Jbeta primers. TCRdb's table, derived via immunoSEQ multiplex PCR, lists solely in-frame clones and lacks some. The repertoire holds 150,000 to 250,000 clones, almost 85% seen once, with under 3% in the top ten. General study results and limits: Links to common viral pathogens appeared, in a later analysis, for several of the most significant clusters. Previous analysis showed most TCR beta V segments were productive about 90% or about 30% of the time.

Source material: PBMCs. This rearrangement joins TRBV30 to TRBJ2-2; D not resolved. The TCR originated in a woman in her 50s in good health and CMV-seronegative. The CDR3 sequence: CAWRQYTGELFF. As DNA, the CDR3 is TGTGCCTGGAGGCAGTACACCGGGGAGCTGTTTTTT. Based on the CDR3 plus reference TRBV30 and TRBJ2-2, the full variable domain is SQTIHQWPATLVQPVGSPLSLECTVEGTSNPNLYWYRQAAGRGLQLLFYSVGIGQISSEVPQNLSASRPQDRQFILSSKKLLLSDSGFYLCAWRQYTGELFFGEGSRLTVL.